What follows is one T cell receptor (beta chain) and its context. Its antigen is not known. Clones were sequenced by immunoSEQ multiplex PCR, and TCRdb holds only the in-frame ones, with some missing. Of tens of thousands of clones in the sample, around nine tenths were seen once. The data originate from a study of T cell responses to AZD1222 COVID-19 vaccine. Study-level points and caveats: Among the donors, most were white British and more were female, and clonal diversity was possibly underestimated. Along spike, vaccine-associated CD4 TCRs were found throughout, with dominance at 160-218 and 743-854. Of the AZD1222 recipients, only 5 or 6 were seropositive at baseline.

V shed 1 base and J shed 6 bases, with 15 bases lying between them. Per the germline V gene, CDR1 is GTSNPN and CDR2 is SVGIG (reference sequence). This CDR3 is built from 15 residues. This sample comprised peripheral blood, obtained on day 0 of MenACWY control vaccination. The TCR sequence derives from an adult in good health. J is TRBJ1-4 and V is TRBV30; TRBD1 is a possible D gene (6 bases). The CDR3 loop is CAWSAEGQLDEKLFF. DNA for the CDR3: TGTGCCTGGAGTGCAGAGGGACAATTGGATGAAAAACTGTTTTTT.